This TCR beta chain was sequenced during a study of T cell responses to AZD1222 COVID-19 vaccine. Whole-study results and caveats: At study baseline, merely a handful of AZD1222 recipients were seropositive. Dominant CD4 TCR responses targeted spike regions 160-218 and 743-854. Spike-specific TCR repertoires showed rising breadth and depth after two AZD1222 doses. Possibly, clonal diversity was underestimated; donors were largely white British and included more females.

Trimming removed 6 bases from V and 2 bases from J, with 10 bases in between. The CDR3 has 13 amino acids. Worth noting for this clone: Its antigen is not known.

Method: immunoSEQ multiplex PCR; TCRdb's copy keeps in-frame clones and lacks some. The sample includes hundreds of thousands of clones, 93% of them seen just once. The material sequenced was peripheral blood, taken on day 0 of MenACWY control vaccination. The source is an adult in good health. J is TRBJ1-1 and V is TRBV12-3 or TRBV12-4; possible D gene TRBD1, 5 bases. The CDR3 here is CASRTDLNTEAFF. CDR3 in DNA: TGTGCCAGCAGGACAGACCTTAACACTGAAGCTTTCTTT.